This T cell receptor (beta chain) is drawn from a study of blood T cell repertoires in COVID-19. Study background: Acute-phase and convalescent COVID-19 samples originated in the United States, Italy and Spain. PBMCs, B-cell-depleted T cells, or T cells provided the cDNA or gDNA that made up the material.

Methods used by the authors: Estimated nucleated cell counts came from reference gene primer amplification. The method was immunoSEQ multiplex PCR; TCRdb's version includes in-frame clones alone and lacks a portion of them. D and trimming come from the DNA, and the V and J calls and clone size come from that table. The sample has about 120,000 clones; 82% are singletons. CDR1 LNHNV and CDR2 YYDKDF come from the germline V gene (reference sequence). CDR3 length: 15 residues. The ends were cut back, 8 bases at V and 2 bases at J, with 16 bases in the middle. The chain employs TRBV15 and TRBJ1-5; D is ambiguous. The specimen was peripheral blood. This receptor was identified in a human donor in a cohort sampled during active COVID-19. The CDR3 spells CATDEGGLGNQPQHF. The CDR3 DNA is TGTGCCACCGACGAAGGAGGCTTGGGCAATCAGCCCCAGCATTTT.